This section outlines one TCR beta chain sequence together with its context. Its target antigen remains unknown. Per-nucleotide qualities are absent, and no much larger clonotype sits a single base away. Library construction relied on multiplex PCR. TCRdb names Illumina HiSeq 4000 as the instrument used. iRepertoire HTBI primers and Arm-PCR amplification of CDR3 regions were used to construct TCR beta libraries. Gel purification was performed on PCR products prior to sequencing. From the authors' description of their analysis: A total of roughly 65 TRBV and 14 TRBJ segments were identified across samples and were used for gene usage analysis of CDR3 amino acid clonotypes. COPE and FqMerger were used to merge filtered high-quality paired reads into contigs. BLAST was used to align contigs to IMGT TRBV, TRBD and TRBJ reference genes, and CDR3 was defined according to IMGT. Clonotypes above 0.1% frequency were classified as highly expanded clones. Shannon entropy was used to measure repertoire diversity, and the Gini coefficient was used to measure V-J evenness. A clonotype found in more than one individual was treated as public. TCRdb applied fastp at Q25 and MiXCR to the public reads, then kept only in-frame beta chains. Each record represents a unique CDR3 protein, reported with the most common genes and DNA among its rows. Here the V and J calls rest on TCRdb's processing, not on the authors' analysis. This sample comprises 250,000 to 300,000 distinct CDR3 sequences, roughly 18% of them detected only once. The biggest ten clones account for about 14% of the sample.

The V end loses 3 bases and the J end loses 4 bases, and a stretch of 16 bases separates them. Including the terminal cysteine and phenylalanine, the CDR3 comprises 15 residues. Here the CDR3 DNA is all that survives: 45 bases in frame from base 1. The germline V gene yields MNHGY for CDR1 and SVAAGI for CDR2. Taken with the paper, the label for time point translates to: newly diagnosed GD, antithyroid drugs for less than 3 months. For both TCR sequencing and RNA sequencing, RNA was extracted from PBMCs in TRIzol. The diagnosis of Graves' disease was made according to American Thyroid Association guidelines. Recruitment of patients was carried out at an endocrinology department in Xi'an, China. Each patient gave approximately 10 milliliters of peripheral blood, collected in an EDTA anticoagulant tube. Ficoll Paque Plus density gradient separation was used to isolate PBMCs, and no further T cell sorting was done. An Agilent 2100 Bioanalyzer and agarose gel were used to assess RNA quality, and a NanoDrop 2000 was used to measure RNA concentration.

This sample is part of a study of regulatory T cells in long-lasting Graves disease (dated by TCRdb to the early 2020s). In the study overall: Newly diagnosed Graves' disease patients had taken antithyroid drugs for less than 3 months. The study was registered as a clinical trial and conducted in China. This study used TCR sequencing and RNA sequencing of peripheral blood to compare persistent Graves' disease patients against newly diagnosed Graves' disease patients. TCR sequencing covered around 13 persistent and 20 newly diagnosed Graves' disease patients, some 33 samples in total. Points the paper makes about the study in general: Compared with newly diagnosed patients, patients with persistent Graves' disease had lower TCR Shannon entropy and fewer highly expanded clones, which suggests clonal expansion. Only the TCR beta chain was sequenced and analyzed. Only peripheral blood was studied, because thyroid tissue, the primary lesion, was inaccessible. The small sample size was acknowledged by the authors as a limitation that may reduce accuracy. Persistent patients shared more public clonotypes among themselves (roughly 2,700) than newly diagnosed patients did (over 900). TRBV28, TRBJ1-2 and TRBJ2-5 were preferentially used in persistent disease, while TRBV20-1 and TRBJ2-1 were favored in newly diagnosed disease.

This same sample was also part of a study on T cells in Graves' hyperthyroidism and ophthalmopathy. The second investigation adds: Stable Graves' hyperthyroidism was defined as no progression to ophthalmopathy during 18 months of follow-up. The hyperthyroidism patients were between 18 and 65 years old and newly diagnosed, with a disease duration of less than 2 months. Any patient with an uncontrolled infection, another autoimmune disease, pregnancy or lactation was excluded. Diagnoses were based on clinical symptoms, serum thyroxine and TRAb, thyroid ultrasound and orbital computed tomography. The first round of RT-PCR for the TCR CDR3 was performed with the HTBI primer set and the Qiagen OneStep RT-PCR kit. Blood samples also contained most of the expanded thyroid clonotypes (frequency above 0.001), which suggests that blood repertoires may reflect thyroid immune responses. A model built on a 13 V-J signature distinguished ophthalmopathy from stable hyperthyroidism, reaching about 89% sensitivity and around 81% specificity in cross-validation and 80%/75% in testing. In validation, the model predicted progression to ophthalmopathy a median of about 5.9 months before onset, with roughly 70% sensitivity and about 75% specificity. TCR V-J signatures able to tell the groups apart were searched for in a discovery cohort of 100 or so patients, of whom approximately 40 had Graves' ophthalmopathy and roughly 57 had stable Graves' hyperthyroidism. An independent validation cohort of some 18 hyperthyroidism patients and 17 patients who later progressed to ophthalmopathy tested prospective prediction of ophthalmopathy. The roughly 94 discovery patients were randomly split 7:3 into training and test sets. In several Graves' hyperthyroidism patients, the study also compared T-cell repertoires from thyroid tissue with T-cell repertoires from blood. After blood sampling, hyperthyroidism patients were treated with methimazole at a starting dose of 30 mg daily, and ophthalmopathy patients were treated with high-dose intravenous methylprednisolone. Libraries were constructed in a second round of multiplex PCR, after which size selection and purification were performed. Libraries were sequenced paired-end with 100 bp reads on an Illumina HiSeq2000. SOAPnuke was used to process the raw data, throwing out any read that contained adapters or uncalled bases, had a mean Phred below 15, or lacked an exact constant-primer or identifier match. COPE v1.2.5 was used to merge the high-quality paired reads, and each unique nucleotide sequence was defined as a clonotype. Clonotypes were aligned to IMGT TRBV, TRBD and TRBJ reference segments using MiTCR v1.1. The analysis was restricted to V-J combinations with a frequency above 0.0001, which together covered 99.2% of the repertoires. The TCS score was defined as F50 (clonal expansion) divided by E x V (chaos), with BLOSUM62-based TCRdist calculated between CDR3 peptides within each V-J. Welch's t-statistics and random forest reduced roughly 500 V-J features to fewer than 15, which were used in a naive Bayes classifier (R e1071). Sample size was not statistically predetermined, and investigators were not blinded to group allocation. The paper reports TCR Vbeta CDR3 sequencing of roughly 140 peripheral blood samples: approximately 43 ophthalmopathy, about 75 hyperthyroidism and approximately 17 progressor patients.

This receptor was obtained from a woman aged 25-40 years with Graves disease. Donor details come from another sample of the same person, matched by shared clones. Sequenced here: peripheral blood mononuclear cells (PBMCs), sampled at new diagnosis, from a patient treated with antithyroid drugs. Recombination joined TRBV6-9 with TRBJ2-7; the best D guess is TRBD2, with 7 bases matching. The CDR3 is CASSYAGGGGYEQYF. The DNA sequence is TGTGCCAGCAGTTACGCCGGGGGCGGGGGATACGAGCAGTACTTC.